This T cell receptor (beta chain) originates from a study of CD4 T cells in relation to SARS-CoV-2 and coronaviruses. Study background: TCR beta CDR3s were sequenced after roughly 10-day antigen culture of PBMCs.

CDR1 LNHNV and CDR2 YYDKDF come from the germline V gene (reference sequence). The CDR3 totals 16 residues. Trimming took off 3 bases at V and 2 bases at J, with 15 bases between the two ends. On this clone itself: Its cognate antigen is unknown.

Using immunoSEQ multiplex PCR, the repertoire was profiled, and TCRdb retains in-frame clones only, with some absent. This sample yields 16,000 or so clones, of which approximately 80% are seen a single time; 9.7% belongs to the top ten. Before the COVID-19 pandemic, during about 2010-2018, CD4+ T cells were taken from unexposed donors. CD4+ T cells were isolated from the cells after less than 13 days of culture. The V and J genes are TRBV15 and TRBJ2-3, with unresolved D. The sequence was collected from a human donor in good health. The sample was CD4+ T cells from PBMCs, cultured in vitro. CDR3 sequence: CATSSPGQAITDTQYF. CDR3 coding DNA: TGTGCCACCAGCAGCCCTGGGCAGGCGATCACAGATACGCAGTATTTT.